What follows are 2 T cell receptor beta chains derived from one specimen sequenced in a study of CXCR3-negative and CXCR3-positive naive CD8 T cells. Via 5' RACE with UMI labels, TRB cDNA libraries were prepared. TCRdb reprocessed the 5' RACE reads and keeps a single row for each CDR3 protein, giving no DNA. In all, the sample yields 43,000 or so distinct CDR3 sequences. Sequencing was done on a sample of memory CD8+ T cells from blood. The receptors stem from a human donor in good health. Some clones in this sample may be carry-over from other donors' samples.

The rearrangement joins TRBV14 to TRBJ2-7; the D gene TCRdb calls, TRBD2, cannot be checked with no DNA. The CDR3 spans 15 residues. Germline-derived CDR1 and CDR2 are SGHDN and FVKESK. The CDR3 sequence is CASSQASGMSYEQYF.

The rearrangement links TRBV29-1 to TRBJ2-7; TCRdb calls TRBD1, which cannot be checked without DNA. CDR3 length: 14 amino acids. Germline lookup yields CDR1 SQVTM and CDR2 ANQGSEA. The CDR3 protein is CSVALRGLSDEQYF.